This TCR beta chain originates from a study of blood T cells in healthy people across ages. Whole-study context: Through template switching, about one barcoded beta molecule was captured per two T cells, as measured in model experiments. Whole-study results and caveats: Long-lived donors carried more naive CD4+ cells and greater diversity than aged donors.

Each of the donors had about 9.9 milliliters of peripheral blood drawn into EDTA-treated Vacutainer tubes. This clonotype was found many times. No antigen is known for it. The second PCR ran roughly 7 to 11 cycles with a sample-barcoded 5' primer and J-beta primers. Each cDNA molecule received a tag from a template-switch adaptor that had 12 random nucleotides. TCRdb recomputed calls from the 5' RACE reads with MiXCR, one row per CDR3 protein. Of just under 900,000 distinct CDR3 sequences in the sample, 25% to 35% were seen once. The sequenced material came from blood. The TCR was taken from a woman at least 80 years old in good health.

Here the CDR3 reads CASSFNLAGSTDTQYF. CDR3 bases: TGCGCCAGCAGCTTCAACTTAGCGGGGTCCACAGATACGCAGTATTTT. The V call is TRBV5-1, the J call TRBJ2-3; TRBD2 matches at 8 bases. J lost 2 bases, V lost 2 bases, and 7 bases had no gene match. The CDR3 is 16 residues long. The germline V gene has CDR1 SGHRS and CDR2 YFSETQ.